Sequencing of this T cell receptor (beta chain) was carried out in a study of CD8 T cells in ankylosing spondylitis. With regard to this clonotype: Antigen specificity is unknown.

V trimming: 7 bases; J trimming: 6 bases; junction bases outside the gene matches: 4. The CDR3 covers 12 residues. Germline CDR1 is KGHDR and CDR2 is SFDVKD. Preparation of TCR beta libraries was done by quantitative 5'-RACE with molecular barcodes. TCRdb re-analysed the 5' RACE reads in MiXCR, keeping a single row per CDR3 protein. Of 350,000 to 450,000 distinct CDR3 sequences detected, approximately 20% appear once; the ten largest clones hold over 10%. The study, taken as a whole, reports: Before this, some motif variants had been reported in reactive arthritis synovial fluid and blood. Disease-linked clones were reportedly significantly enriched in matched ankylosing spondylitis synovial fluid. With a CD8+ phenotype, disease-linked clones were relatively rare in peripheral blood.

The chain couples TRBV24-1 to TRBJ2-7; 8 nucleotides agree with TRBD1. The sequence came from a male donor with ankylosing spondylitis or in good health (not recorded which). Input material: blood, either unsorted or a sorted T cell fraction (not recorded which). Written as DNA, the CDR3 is TGTGCCACCAGAAATGACAGGGGCGAGCAGTACTTC. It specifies CATRNDRGEQYF.